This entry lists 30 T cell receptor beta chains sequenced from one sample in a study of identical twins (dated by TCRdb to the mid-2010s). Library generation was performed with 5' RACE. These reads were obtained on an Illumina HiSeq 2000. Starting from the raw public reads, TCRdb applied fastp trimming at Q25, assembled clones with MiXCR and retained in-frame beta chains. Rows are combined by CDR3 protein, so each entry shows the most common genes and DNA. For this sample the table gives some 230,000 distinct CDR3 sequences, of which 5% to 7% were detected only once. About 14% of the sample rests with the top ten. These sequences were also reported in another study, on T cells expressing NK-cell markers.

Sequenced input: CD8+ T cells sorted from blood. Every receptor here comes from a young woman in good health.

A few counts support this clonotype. The CDR3 spells CASSPSWGDTQYF. The DNA for the CDR3 is TGTGCCAGCAGCCCAAGCTGGGGAGATACGCAGTATTTT. The chain has TRBV7-2 and TRBJ2-3; D ambiguous. V was clipped by 5 bases and J by 5 bases, with 11 bases between them. CDR3 size: 13 residues. Germline CDR1 SGHTA, CDR2 FQGNSA.

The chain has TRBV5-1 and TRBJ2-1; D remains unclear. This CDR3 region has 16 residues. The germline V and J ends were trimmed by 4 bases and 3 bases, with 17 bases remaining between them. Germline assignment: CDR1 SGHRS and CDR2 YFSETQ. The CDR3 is CASSPPVEHYYNEQFF. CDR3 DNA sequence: TGCGCCAGCAGCCCCCCGGTAGAGCACTACTACAATGAGCAGTTCTTC.

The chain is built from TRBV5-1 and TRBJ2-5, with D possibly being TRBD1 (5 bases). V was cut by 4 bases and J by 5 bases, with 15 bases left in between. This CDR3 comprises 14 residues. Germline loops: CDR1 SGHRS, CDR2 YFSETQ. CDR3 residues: CASSAVDSQETQYF. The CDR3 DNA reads TGCGCCAGCAGCGCCGTTGACAGTCAGGAGACCCAGTACTTC.

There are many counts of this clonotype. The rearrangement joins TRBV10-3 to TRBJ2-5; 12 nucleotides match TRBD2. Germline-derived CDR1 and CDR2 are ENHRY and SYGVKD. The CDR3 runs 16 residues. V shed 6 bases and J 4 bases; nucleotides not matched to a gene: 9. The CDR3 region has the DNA TGTGCCATCAGACCTACTAGCGGGGGGTCCAGAGAGACCCAGTACTTC. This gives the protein CAIRPTSGGSRETQYF.

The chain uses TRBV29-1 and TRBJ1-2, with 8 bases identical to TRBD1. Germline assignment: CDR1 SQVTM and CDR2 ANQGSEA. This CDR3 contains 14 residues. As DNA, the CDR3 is TGCAGTTGTAACAGGCACAGGGGGTTGCGGGGCTACACCTTC. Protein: CSCNRHRGLRGYTF.

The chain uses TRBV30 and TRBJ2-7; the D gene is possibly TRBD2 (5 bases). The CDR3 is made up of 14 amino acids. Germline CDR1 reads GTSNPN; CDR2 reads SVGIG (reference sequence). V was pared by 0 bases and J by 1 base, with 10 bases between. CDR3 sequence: CAWSVLRESYEQYF. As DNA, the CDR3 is TGTGCCTGGAGTGTTCTGAGGGAGTCCTACGAGCAGTACTTC. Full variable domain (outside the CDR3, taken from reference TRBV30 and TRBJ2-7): SQTIHQWPATLVQPVGSPLSLECTVEGTSNPNLYWYRQAAGRGLQLLFYSVGIGQISSEVPQNLSASRPQDRQFILSSKKLLLSDSGFYLCAWSVLRESYEQYFGPGTRLTVT.

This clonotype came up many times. The CDR3 DNA reads as TGTGCCAGCAGCGGGACTAGCGGGAATGGAGCAGATACGCAGTATTTT. It encodes CASSGTSGNGADTQYF. The V call is TRBV7-6, the J call TRBJ2-3, with 13 bases fitting TRBD2. After removal of 5 bases from V and 4 bases from J, the junction contained 6 bases not matched to a gene. The CDR3 sequence is 16 residues long. Looked up from germline, CDR1 is SGHVS and CDR2 is FNYEAQ.

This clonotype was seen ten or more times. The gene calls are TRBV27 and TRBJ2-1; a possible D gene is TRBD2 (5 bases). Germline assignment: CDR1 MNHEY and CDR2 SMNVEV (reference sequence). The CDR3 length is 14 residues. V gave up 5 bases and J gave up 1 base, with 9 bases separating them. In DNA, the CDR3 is TGTGCCAGCAGTGAGGGCTCATCCTACAATGAGCAGTTCTTC. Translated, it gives CASSEGSSYNEQFF.

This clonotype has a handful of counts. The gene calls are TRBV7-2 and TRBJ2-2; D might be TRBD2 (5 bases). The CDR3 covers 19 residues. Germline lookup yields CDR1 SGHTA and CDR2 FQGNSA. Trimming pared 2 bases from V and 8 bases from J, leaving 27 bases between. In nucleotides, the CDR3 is TGTGCCAGCAGCTTAACGGGGAGTTCTTACGTGGCCCGTGGGGGGGAGCTGTTTTTT. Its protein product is CASSLTGSSYVARGGELFF. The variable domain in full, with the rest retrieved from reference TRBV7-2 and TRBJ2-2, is GAGVSQSPSNKVTEKGKDVELRCDPISGHTALYWYRQSLGQGLEFLIYFQGNSAPDKSGLPSDRFSAERTGGSVSTLTIQRTQQEDSAVYLCASSLTGSSYVARGGELFFGEGSRLTVL.

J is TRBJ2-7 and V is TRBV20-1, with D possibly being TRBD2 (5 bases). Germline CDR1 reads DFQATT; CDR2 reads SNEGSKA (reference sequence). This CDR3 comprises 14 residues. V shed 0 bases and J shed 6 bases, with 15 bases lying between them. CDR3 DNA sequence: TGCAGTGCTAGAGATAGGGATAGAGGGCGCGAGCAGTACTTC. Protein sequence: CSARDRDRGREQYF.

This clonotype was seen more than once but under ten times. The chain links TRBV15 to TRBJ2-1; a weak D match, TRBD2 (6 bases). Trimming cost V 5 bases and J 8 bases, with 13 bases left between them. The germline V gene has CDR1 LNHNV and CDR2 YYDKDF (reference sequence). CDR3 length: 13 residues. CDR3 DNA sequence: TGTGCCACCAGCCACCGACTAGGGGATGAGCAGTTCTTC. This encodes CATSHRLGDEQFF.

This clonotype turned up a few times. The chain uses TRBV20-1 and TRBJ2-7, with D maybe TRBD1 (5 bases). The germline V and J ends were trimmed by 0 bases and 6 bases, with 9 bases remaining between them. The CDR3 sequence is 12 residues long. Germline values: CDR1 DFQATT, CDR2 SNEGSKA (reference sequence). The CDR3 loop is CSAREPGPEQYF. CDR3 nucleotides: TGCAGTGCTAGAGAGCCAGGGCCCGAGCAGTACTTC.

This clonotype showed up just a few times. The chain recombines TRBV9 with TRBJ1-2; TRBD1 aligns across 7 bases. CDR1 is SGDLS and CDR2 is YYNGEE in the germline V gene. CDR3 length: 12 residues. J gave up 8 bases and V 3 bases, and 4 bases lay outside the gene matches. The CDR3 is CASSEKGGGYTF. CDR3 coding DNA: TGTGCCAGCAGCGAAAAAGGGGGCGGCTACACCTTC.

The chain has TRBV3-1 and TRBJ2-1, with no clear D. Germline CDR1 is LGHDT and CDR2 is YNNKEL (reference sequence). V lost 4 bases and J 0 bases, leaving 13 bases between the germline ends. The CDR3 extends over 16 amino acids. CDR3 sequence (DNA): TGTGCCAGCAGCCTACGACTGGCCCCCTCCTACAATGAGCAGTTCTTC. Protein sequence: CASSLRLAPSYNEQFF.

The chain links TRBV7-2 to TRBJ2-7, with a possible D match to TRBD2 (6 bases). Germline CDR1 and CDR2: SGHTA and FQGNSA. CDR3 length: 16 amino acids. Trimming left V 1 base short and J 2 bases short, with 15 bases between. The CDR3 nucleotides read TGTGCCAGCAGCTTAGGTGTTGGGGACTTCCCCTACGAGCAGTACTTC. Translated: CASSLGVGDFPYEQYF.

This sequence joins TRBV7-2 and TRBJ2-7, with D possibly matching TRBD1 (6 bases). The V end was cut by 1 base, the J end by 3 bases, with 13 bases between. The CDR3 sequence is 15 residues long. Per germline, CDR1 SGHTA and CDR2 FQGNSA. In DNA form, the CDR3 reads TGTGCCAGCAGCTTAGAGGGGGAACCACGCTACGAGCAGTACTTC. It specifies CASSLEGEPRYEQYF.

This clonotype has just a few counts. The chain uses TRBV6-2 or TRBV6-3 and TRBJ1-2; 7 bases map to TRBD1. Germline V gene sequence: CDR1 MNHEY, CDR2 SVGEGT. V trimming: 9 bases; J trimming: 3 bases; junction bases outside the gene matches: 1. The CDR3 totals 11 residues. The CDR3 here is CASGQDYGYTF. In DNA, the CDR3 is TGTGCCAGTGGACAGGACTATGGCTACACCTTC.

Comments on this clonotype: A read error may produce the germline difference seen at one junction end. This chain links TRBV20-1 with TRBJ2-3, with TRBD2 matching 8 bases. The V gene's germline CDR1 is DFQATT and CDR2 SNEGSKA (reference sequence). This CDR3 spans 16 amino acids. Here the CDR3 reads CCASRTAGGSTDTQYF. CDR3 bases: TGCTGTGCTAGTAGGACGGCGGGAGGTAGCACAGATACGCAGTATTTT.

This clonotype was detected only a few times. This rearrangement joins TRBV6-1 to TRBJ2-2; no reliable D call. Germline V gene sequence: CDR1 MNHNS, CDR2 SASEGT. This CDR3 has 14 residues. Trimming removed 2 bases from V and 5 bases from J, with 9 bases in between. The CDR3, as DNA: TGTGCCAGCAGTGAACAACGGAAGACCGGGGAGCTGTTTTTT. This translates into CASSEQRKTGELFF.

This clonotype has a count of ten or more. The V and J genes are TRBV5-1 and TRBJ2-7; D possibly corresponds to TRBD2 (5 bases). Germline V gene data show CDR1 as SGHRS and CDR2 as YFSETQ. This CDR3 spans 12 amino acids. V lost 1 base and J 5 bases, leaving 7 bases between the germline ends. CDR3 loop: CASSLNGDEQYF. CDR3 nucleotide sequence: TGCGCCAGCAGCTTGAACGGGGACGAGCAGTACTTC. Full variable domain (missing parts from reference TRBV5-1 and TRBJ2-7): KAGVTQTPRYLIKTRGQQVTLSCSPISGHRSVSWYQQTPGQGLQFLFEYFSETQRNKGNFPGRFSGRQFSNSRSEMNVSTLELGDSALYLCASSLNGDEQYFGPGTRLTVT.

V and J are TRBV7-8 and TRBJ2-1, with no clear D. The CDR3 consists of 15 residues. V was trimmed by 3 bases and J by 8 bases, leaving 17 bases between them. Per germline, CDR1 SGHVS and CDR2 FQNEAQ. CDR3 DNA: TGTGCCAGCAGCTTTCGGTTATCCCCAGAGGATGAGCAGTTCTTC. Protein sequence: CASSFRLSPEDEQFF.

Here the CDR3 reads CASSYPGPGEYPLHF. Written as DNA, the CDR3 is TGTGCCAGCAGTTACCCGGGACCGGGGGAATACCCCCTCCACTTT. This chain uses TRBV6-5 with TRBJ1-6; possible D gene TRBD1, 5 bases. The CDR3 is 15 amino acids. Trimming removed 2 bases at V and 13 bases at J, with 18 bases between. CDR1 MNHEY and CDR2 SVGAGI come from the germline V gene.

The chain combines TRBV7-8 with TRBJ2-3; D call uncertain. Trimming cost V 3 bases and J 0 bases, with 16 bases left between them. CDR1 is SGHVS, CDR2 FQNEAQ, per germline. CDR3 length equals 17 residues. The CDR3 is CASSFFRSLSSTDTQYF. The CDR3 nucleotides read TGTGCCAGCAGCTTCTTCAGATCCCTATCTAGCACAGATACGCAGTATTTT.

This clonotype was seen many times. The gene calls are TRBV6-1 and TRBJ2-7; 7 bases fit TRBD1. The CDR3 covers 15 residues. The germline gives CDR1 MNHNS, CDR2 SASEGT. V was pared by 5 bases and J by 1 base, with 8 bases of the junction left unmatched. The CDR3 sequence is CASSTYRDRSYEQYF. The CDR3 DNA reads TGTGCCAGCAGTACATACCGGGACAGATCCTACGAGCAGTACTTC.

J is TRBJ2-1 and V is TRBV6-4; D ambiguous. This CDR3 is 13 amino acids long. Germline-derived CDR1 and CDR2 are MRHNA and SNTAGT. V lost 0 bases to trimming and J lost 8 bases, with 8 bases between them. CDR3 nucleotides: TGTGCCAGCAGTGACTCGAGCACGGATGAGCAGTTCTTC. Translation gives CASSDSSTDEQFF.

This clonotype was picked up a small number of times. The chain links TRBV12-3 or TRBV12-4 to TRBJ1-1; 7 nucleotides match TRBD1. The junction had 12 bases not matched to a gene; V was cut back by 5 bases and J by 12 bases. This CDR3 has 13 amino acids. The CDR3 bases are TGTGCCAGCAGTAATCCGAGAGGGACAGACCCTTTCTTT. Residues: CASSNPRGTDPFF.

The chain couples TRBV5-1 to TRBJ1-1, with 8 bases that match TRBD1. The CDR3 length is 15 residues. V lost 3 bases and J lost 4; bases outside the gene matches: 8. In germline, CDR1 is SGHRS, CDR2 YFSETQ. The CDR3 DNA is TGCGCCAGCAGCTCCCAACAGGGGGTGGGCACTGAAGCTTTCTTT. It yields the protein CASSSQQGVGTEAFF.

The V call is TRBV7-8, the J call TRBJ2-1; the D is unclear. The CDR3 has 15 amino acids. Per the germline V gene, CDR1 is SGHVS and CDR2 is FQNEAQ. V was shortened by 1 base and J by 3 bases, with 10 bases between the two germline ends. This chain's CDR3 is CASSLGSTLYNEQFF. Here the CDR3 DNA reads TGTGCCAGCAGCTTAGGGTCAACCCTCTACAATGAGCAGTTCTTC.

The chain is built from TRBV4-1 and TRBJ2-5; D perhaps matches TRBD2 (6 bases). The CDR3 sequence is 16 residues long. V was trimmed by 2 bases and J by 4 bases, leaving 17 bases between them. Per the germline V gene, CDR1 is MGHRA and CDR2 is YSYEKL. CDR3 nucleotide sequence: TGCGCCAGCAGCCAATTTGGGCTAGCGAGATCAGAGACCCAGTACTTC. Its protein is CASSQFGLARSETQYF.

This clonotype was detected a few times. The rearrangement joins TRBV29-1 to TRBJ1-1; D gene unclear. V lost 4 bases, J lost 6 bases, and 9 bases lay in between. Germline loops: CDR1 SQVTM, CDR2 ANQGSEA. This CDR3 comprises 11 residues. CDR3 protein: CSVAVGAEAFF. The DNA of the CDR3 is TGCAGCGTTGCTGTCGGGGCTGAAGCTTTCTTT.